The TCR beta chain under discussion was sequenced for a study of neoadjuvant anti-PD-1 for oral cavity cancer. The table came from immunoSEQ multiplex PCR; TCRdb's copy has only in-frame clones and leaves some out. The sample lists around 13,000 clones, approximately 70% occurring once. This clone was counted a single time. What it binds is unknown. Study-wide results and caveats: Higher pretreatment blood Treg/Th17 ratios correlated with higher pretreatment blood and lower post-treatment tumor TCRbeta clonality.

Described time point: after neoadjuvant nivolumab, at surgical resection. J lost 3 bases, V lost 4 bases, and 16 bases had no gene match. The CDR3 is made up of 18 amino acids. Germline CDR1 is SGHNT and CDR2 is YYREEE (reference sequence). The gene calls are TRBV5-4 and TRBJ1-1, with 9 nucleotides matching TRBD1. The receptor comes from a person between 40 and 80 years old with oral cavity squamous cell carcinoma. The material was PBMCs, obtained after nivolumab (anti-PD-1) treatment. CDR3 coding DNA: TGTGCCAGCAGCAAACTGACAGGGGGGAGGGCCTGGGACACTGAAGCTTTCTTT. It specifies CASSKLTGGRAWDTEAFF. Drawing the rest from reference TRBV5-4 and TRBJ1-1, the complete variable domain is ETGVTQSPTHLIKTRGQQVTLRCSSQSGHNTVSWYQQALGQGPQFIFQYYREEENGRGNFPPRFSGLQFPNYSSELNVNALELDDSALYLCASSKLTGGRAWDTEAFFGQGTRLTVV.